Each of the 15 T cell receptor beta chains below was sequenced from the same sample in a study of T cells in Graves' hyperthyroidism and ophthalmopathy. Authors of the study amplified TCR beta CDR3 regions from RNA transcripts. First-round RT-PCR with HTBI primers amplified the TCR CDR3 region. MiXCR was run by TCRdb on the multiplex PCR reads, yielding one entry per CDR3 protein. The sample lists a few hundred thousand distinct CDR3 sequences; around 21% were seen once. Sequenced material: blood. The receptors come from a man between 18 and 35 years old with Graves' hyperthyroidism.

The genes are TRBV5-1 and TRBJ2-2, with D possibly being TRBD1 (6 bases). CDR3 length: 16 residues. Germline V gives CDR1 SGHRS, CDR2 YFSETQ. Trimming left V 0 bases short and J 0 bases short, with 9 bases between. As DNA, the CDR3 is TGCGCCAGCAGCTTGGACAGGGTACCGAACACCGGGGAGCTGTTTTTT. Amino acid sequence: CASSLDRVPNTGELFF.

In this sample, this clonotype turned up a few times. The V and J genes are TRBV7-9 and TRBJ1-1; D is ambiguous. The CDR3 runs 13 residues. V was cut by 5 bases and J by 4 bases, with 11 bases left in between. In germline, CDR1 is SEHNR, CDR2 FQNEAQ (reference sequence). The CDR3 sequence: CASSALVLTEAFF. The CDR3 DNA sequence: TGTGCCAGCAGCGCACTCGTTCTCACTGAAGCTTTCTTT.

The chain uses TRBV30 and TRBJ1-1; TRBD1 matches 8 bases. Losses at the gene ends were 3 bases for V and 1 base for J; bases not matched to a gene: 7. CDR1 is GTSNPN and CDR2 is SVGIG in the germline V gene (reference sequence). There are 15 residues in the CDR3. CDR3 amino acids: CAWRAWDRRNTEAFF. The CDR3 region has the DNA TGTGCCTGGAGGGCTTGGGACAGGAGGAACACTGAAGCTTTCTTT.

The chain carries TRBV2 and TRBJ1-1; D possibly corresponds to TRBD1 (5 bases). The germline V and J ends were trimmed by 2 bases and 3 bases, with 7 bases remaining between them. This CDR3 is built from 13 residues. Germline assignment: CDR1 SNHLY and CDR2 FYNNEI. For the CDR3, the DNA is TGTGCCAGCAGTGAATGGGGGTACACTGAAGCTTTCTTT. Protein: CASSEWGYTEAFF.

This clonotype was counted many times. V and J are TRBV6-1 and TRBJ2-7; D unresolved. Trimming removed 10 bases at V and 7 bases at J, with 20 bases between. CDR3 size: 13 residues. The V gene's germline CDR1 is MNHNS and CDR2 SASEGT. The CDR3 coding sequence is TGTGCCACCTCCGAAGGACGTCTGCAAGAGCAGTACTTC. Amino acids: CATSEGRLQEQYF.

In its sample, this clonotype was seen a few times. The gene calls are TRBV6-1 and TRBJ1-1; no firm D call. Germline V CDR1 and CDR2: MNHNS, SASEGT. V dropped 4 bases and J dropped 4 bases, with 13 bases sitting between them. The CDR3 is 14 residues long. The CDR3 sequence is CASSARTWVTEAFF. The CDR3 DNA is TGTGCCAGCAGTGCCAGGACCTGGGTCACTGAAGCTTTCTTT.

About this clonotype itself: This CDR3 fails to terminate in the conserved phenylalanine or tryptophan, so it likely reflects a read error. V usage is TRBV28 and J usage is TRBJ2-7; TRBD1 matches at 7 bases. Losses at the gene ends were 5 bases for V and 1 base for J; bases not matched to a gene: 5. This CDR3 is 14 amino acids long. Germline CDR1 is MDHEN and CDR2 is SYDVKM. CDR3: CASSIGTDSYEQYY. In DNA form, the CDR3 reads TGTGCCAGCAGTATCGGGACAGATTCCTACGAGCAGTACTAC.

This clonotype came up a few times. The CDR3 sequence is CASSLDPTGGEQYF. CDR3 nucleotides: TGTGCCAGCAGCTTAGACCCTACAGGGGGCGAGCAGTACTTC. The chain has TRBV11-2 and TRBJ2-7; 8 bases are shared with TRBD1. Germline assignment: CDR1 SGHAT and CDR2 FQNNGV. There are 14 residues in the CDR3. Trimming at V came to 0 bases and at J to 6 bases, leaving 4 bases not matched to a gene.

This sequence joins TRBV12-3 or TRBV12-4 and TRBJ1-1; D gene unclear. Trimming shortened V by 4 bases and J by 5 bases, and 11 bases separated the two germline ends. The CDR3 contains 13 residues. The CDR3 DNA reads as TGTGCCAGCAGTTGGGGATTGGTGACTGAAGCTTTCTTT. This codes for CASSWGLVTEAFF.

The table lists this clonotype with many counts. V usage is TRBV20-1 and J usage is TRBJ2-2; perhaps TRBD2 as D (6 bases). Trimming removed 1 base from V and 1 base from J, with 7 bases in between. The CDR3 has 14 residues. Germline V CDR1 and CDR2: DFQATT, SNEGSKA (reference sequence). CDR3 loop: CSARVGGNTGELFF. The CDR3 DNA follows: TGCAGTGCTAGAGTCGGGGGGAACACCGGGGAGCTGTTTTTT.

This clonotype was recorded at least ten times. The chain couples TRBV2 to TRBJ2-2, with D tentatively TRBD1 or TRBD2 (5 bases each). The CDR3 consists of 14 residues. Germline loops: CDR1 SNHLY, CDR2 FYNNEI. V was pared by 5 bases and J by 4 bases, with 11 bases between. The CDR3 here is CASSTGPITGELFF. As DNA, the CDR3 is TGTGCCAGCAGTACGGGGCCCATCACCGGGGAGCTGTTTTTT.

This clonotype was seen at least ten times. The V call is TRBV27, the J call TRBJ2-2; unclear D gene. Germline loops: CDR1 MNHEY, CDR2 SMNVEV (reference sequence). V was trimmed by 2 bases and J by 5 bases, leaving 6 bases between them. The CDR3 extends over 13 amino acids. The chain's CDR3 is CASSLRFTGELFF. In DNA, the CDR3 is TGTGCCAGCAGTTTACGGTTTACCGGGGAGCTGTTTTTT.

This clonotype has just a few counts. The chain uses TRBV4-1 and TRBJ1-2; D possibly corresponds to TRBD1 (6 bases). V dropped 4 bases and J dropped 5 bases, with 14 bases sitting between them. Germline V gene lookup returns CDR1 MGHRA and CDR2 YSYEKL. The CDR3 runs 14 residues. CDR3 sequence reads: CASSRVPDSYGYTF. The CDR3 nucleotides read TGCGCCAGCAGCCGAGTCCCGGACAGTTATGGCTACACCTTC.

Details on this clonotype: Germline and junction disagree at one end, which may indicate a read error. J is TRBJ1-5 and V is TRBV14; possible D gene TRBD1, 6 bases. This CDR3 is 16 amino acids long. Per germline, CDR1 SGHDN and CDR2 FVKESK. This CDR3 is CASSQARQENNQPQHF. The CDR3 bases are TGTGCCAGCAGCCAAGCGAGACAGGAGAATAATCAGCCCCAGCATTTC. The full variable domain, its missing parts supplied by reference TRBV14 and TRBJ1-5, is EAGVTQFPSHSVIEKGQTVTLRCDPISGHDNLYWYRRVMGKEIKFLLHFVKESKQDESGMPNNRFLAERTGGTYSTLKVQPAELEDSGVYFCASSQARQENNQPQHFGDGTRLSIL.

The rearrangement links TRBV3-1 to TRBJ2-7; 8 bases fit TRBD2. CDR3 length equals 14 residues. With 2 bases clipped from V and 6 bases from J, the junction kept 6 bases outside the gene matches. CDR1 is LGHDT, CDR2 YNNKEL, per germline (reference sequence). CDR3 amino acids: CASSQRDGRGEQYF. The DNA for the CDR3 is TGTGCCAGCAGCCAACGCGACGGGAGGGGCGAGCAGTACTTC.